Following are 6 T cell receptor beta chains from one sample sequenced in a study of cytomegalovirus exposure and HLA in healthy donors. Primers for the PCR totalled 60 Vbeta and 13 Jbeta. The method was immunoSEQ multiplex PCR; TCRdb's version includes in-frame clones alone and lacks a portion of them. This sample yields 45,000 to 60,000 clones, of which less than 85% are seen a single time; 8% to 8.5% belongs to the top ten. Source material: PBMCs. The source is a man younger than 45 in good health and CMV-seropositive.

The chain couples TRBV28 to TRBJ2-7; weak D call: TRBD2 (7 bases). CDR1 is MDHEN and CDR2 is SYDVKM in the germline V gene. V was clipped by 7 bases and J by 4 bases, with 20 bases between them. The CDR3 is made up of 15 amino acids. The CDR3 here is CASTIDERGGYEQYF. The CDR3 DNA reads as TGTGCCAGCACTATTGACGAGAGGGGGGGGTACGAGCAGTACTTC.

The CDR3 region is CASSLESYEQYF. As DNA, the CDR3 is TGTGCCAGCAGCTTGGAGAGTTACGAGCAGTACTTC. J is TRBJ2-7 and V is TRBV5-4; D gene ambiguous. The CDR3 runs to 12 residues. CDR1 is SGHNT, CDR2 YYREEE, per germline (reference sequence). V was clipped by 0 bases and J by 4 bases, with 5 bases between them.

The chain carries TRBV7-2 and TRBJ2-3; TRBD1 matches 8 bases. Looked up from germline, CDR1 is SGHTA and CDR2 is FQGNSA. This CDR3 has 16 amino acids. V gave up 3 bases and J gave up 3 bases; unmatched junction bases: 8. DNA for the CDR3: TGTGCCAGCAGCTTCAGACAGGGGTCGACGACAGATACGCAGTATTTT. This codes for CASSFRQGSTTDTQYF.

CDR3: CASSFELYEQYF. CDR3 sequence (DNA): TGCGCCAGCAGCTTCGAATTGTACGAGCAGTACTTC. V gene TRBV5-1 combines with J gene TRBJ2-5, with D unresolved. The DNA end lines up better with TRBJ2-7; the J call may be wrong. The CDR3 contains 12 residues. Germline values: CDR1 SGHRS, CDR2 YFSETQ.

This chain uses TRBV7-2 with TRBJ1-2; TRBD1 matches at 8 bases. Germline-derived CDR1 and CDR2 are SGHTA and FQGNSA. The CDR3 has 17 amino acids. Losses at the gene ends were 7 bases for V and 6 bases for J; bases not matched to a gene: 19. CDR3 DNA sequence: TGTGCCAGCACCCTAGGGGTCAGGGGGCGATCCAGAAATGGCTACACCTTC. This sequence encodes CASTLGVRGRSRNGYTF. The full variable domain, its missing parts supplied by reference TRBV7-2 and TRBJ1-2, is GAGVSQSPSNKVTEKGKDVELRCDPISGHTALYWYRQSLGQGLEFLIYFQGNSAPDKSGLPSDRFSAERTGGSVSTLTIQRTQQEDSAVYLCASTLGVRGRSRNGYTFGSGTRLTVV.

The chain joins TRBV21-1 to TRBJ2-7; the DNA was not used to check the table's D call, TRBD2. TRBV21-1 counts as a pseudogene. The CDR3 is 23 residues long. CDR3: CASSDEYRKEVEGEPPRSYEQYF. The CDR3, as DNA: TGTGCCAGCAGCGACGAATACCGGAAAGAGGTGGAGGGTGAACCGCCCCGATCCTACGAGCAGTACTTC.